Each of the 9 T cell receptor beta chains below was sequenced from the same sample in a study of identifying expanded T cells in peripheral blood. Sequencing used immunoSEQ multiplex PCR; TCRdb keeps in-frame clones, though not all of them. The table lists more than 90,000 clones, roughly 89% of them singletons, with 17% in the top ten. The material sequenced was blood. Source of these receptors: a person aged 18-69 years in good health.

J is TRBJ2-7 and V is TRBV5-1; possibly TRBD1 or TRBD2 for D (5 bases each). The V end lost 4 bases, the J end lost 2 bases, and 19 bases lay between the germline ends. Germline CDR1 SGHRS, CDR2 YFSETQ. The length of the CDR3 is 16 residues. As DNA, the CDR3 is TGCGCCAGCAGCGTGGCAAGCCCGGGACGGACCTACGAGCAGTACTTC. It translates to CASSVASPGRTYEQYF.

This clone has a single count. V and J are TRBV12-5 and TRBJ1-1; TRBD1 might be the D (6 bases). Looked up from germline, CDR1 is LGHNT and CDR2 is FRNRAP. V lost 0 bases to trimming and J lost 5 bases, with 10 bases between them. This CDR3 contains 14 residues. For the CDR3, the DNA is TGTGCTAGTGGTTTGGTACAGGGATGGACTGAAGCTTTCTTT. Residues: CASGLVQGWTEAFF.

This chain uses TRBV4-1 with TRBJ2-7, with TRBD1 matching over 11 bases. This CDR3 contains 16 residues. The germline CDR1 and CDR2 sequences are MGHRA and YSYEKL. V gave up 1 base and J gave up 6 bases; unmatched junction bases: 8. For the CDR3, the DNA is TGCGCCAGCAGCCAAGGTATCGGGACAGGGGGAAGCGAGCAGTACTTC. Residues: CASSQGIGTGGSEQYF.

The chain recombines TRBV7-9 with TRBJ1-2, with TRBD1 as a possible D gene (5 bases). This CDR3 has 17 amino acids. Trimming took 5 bases from V and 0 from J, leaving 19 bases between them. Germline V CDR1 and CDR2: SEHNR, FQNEAQ (reference sequence). CDR3 region: CASSAAVGDLANYGYTF. DNA of the CDR3: TGTGCCAGCAGCGCGGCAGTTGGGGACTTAGCTAACTATGGCTACACCTTC.

The chain combines TRBV19 with TRBJ2-3; unclear D gene. Deletions cut 5 bases from V and 0 bases from J, with 12 bases between. Germline values: CDR1 LNHDA, CDR2 SQIVND (reference sequence). The CDR3 has 15 amino acids. Here the CDR3 DNA reads TGTGCCAGTAGTGACCGTATAGCTAGCACAGATACGCAGTATTTT. Protein product: CASSDRIASTDTQYF.

In the case of this clone: At the DNA level, this CDR3 is encoded by other sequences in the same sample as well. This sequence joins TRBV6-5 and TRBJ1-1; maybe TRBD1 (5 bases). Germline V gene lookup returns CDR1 MNHEY and CDR2 SVGAGI. Trimming removed 2 bases from V and 4 bases from J, with 8 bases in between. The CDR3 covers 13 residues. CDR3 residues: CASSYGGGTEAFF. The CDR3 DNA follows: TGTGCCAGCAGTTACGGGGGGGGCACTGAAGCTTTCTTT.

This chain connects TRBV20-1 to TRBJ1-1; D not certain. CDR1 and CDR2 from the germline V gene are DFQATT and SNEGSKA (reference sequence). This CDR3 has 11 residues. The V end was cut by 6 bases, the J end by 2 bases, with 7 bases between. In DNA, the CDR3 is TGCAGTGCCATGGCCAACACTGAAGCTTTCTTT. Its translation: CSAMANTEAFF.

The rearrangement joins TRBV4-2 to TRBJ2-6, with D hard to call. Trimming stripped 1 base from V and 1 base from J, with 5 bases between. From germline, CDR1 is LGHNA and CDR2 YNFKEQ. This CDR3 region has 15 residues. The chain's CDR3 is CASSQGISGANVLTF. CDR3 DNA: TGTGCCAGCAGCCAAGGCATATCTGGGGCCAACGTCCTGACTTTC.

The chain joins TRBV21-1 to TRBJ2-7; the D call TRBD1 from the table was never checked on the DNA. TRBV21-1 is a pseudogene segment. The CDR3 totals 16 residues. CDR3 sequence reads: CASRNVWTTVTYEQYF. The CDR3 nucleotides are TGTGCCAGCAGAAACGTATGGACGACAGTAACCTACGAGCAGTACTTC.